One sample yielded the 15 T cell receptor beta chains listed below, sequenced in a study of T cells in localized non-small cell lung cancer. Clones were sequenced by immunoSEQ multiplex PCR, and TCRdb holds only the in-frame ones, with some missing. The sample has tens of thousands of clones, over 80% seen once; the top ten hold roughly 15%. The sequences come from peripheral blood, collected before any cancer treatment. The receptor source for this set is a man aged 35-69 years with stage I squamous cell lung carcinoma.

The chain uses TRBV5-4 and TRBJ2-5, with D maybe TRBD1 (5 bases). CDR3 size: 15 residues. With 0 bases removed from V and 2 bases from J, the gap between germline ends came to 11 bases. Germline V lookup: CDR1 SGHNT, CDR2 YYREEE (reference sequence). CDR3 in DNA: TGTGCCAGCAGCTTGGGATCGTCAGGGCAAGAGACCCAGTACTTC. Amino acids: CASSLGSSGQETQYF.

The chain carries TRBV5-5 and TRBJ2-7; D may be TRBD1 or TRBD2 (5 bases each). Germline assignment: CDR1 SGHKS and CDR2 YYEKEE (reference sequence). The length of the CDR3 is 14 residues. The V gene lost 0 bases and the J gene lost 0 bases, with 7 bases spanning the gap. As DNA, the CDR3 is TGTGCCAGCAGCTTGGAGGGGAGCTCCTACGAGCAGTACTTC. Its protein is CASSLEGSSYEQYF. The whole variable domain, remainder taken from reference TRBV5-5 and TRBJ2-7, is DAGVTQSPTHLIKTRGQQVTLRCSPISGHKSVSWYQQVLGQGPQFIFQYYEKEERGRGNFPDRFSARQFPNYSSELNVNALLLGDSALYLCASSLEGSSYEQYFGPGTRLTVT.

The chain recombines TRBV7-2 with TRBJ1-1; 8 bases are shared with TRBD1. Unmatched junction bases numbered 11, after V lost 1 base and J lost 4 bases. Germline-derived CDR1 and CDR2 are SGHTA and FQGNSA. The CDR3 spans 17 residues. The CDR3 spells CASSLGFTGGFVTEAFF. The CDR3 DNA reads TGTGCCAGCAGCTTAGGGTTCACAGGGGGATTTGTCACTGAAGCTTTCTTT. The variable domain in full, with the rest retrieved from reference TRBV7-2 and TRBJ1-1, is GAGVSQSPSNKVTEKGKDVELRCDPISGHTALYWYRQSLGQGLEFLIYFQGNSAPDKSGLPSDRFSAERTGGSVSTLTIQRTQQEDSAVYLCASSLGFTGGFVTEAFFGQGTRLTVV.

The V call is TRBV2, the J call TRBJ2-1; 7 nucleotides line up with TRBD1. With V trimmed by 8 bases and J by 7 bases, 14 bases remained unmatched. The CDR3 is 15 residues long. From germline, CDR1 is SNHLY and CDR2 FYNNEI. The CDR3 DNA is TGTGCCAGCGGACCCCCGGCGAAGGGGGCAAATGAGCAGTTCTTC. The encoded protein is CASGPPAKGANEQFF.

The chain joins TRBV7-2 to TRBJ1-2; perhaps TRBD1 as D (5 bases). V was pared by 3 bases and J by 8 bases, with 22 bases between. This CDR3 comprises 16 residues. Germline values: CDR1 SGHTA, CDR2 FQGNSA. The CDR3, as DNA: TGTGCCAGCAGCTTTGCCTCAGGTGGGGGAGTCGTCGGCTACACCTTC. Translation gives CASSFASGGGVVGYTF.

The chain has TRBV4-1 and TRBJ1-5; D uncertain. V lost 1 base to trimming and J lost 5 bases, with 12 bases between them. This CDR3 contains 15 residues. The V gene's germline CDR1 is MGHRA and CDR2 YSYEKL. CDR3 coding DNA: TGCGCCAGCAGCCAAGTAGGGAGTTTCGATCAGCCCCAGCATTTT. Residues: CASSQVGSFDQPQHF.

This chain connects TRBV11-2 to TRBJ1-2, with D possibly being TRBD1 (5 bases). Germline V gene lookup returns CDR1 SGHAT and CDR2 FQNNGV. V gave up 3 bases and J gave up 7 bases, with 9 bases separating them. The CDR3 is 12 amino acids. CDR3 sequence: CASSFQGGGYTF. As DNA, the CDR3 is TGTGCCAGCAGCTTCCAGGGAGGTGGCTACACCTTC.

This clone was observed a single time. V and J are TRBV7-9 and TRBJ2-1; 12 bases align to TRBD2. V was pared by 5 bases and J by 5 bases, with 4 bases of the junction left unmatched. The CDR3 contains 15 residues. CDR1 and CDR2 from the germline V gene are SEHNR and FQNEAQ (reference sequence). In nucleotides, the CDR3 is TGTGCCAGCAGCCCCGGACTAGCGGGGCACAATGAGCAGTTCTTC. It codes for CASSPGLAGHNEQFF.

This clone was detected only a few times. The CDR3 loop reads CASSYNRGGTEAFF. DNA for the CDR3: TGTGCCAGCAGTTACAACAGGGGAGGCACTGAAGCTTTCTTT. V gene TRBV6-5 combines with J gene TRBJ1-1; the match to TRBD1 covers 7 bases. CDR1 is MNHEY and CDR2 is SVGAGI in the germline V gene. The V segment lost 2 bases and the J segment 4 bases; nucleotides outside the gene matches: 4. The CDR3 extends over 14 amino acids.

This rearrangement joins TRBV4-1 to TRBJ1-2, with 10 bases identical to TRBD1. Germline CDR1 is MGHRA and CDR2 is YSYEKL. J gave up 4 bases and V 2 bases, and 13 bases lay outside the gene matches. The CDR3 loop spans 18 amino acids. CDR3 nucleotides: TGCGCCAGCAGCCAAAGTTATCCTCCGGGACAGGGGATCTATGGCTACACCTTC. Residues: CASSQSYPPGQGIYGYTF.

This chain joins TRBV7-9 and TRBJ1-5; TRBD1 might be the D (6 bases). V shed 2 bases and J shed 6 bases, with 17 bases lying between them. The CDR3 loop spans 16 amino acids. From germline, CDR1 is SEHNR and CDR2 FQNEAQ (reference sequence). The CDR3 DNA follows: TGTGCCAGCAGCTTAAGTGTTGGGGGGGCAGGTCAGCCCCAGCATTTT. Translating gives CASSLSVGGAGQPQHF.

V gene TRBV7-9 combines with J gene TRBJ1-1, with 11 bases fitting TRBD1. The germline V gene encodes CDR1 SEHNR and CDR2 FQNEAQ (reference sequence). V trimming: 4 bases; J trimming: 7 bases; junction bases outside the gene matches: 11. CDR3 size: 16 residues. CDR3 in amino acids: CASSYGQGASIIEAFF. The CDR3 bases are TGTGCCAGCAGCTACGGACAGGGGGCTAGTATTATTGAAGCTTTCTTT.

The chain links TRBV5-1 to TRBJ2-1, with 13 bases matching TRBD2. Per the germline V gene, CDR1 is SGHRS and CDR2 is YFSETQ. V was pared by 1 base and J by 14 bases, with 9 bases of the junction left unmatched. CDR3 length: 15 amino acids. The CDR3 reads CASSLTSGGVQVKFF. The CDR3 DNA follows: TGCGCCAGCAGCTTGACTAGCGGGGGGGTACAGGTTAAGTTCTTC.

This clone was observed once. V usage is TRBV7-2 and J usage is TRBJ1-4; D remains ambiguous. The germline gives CDR1 SGHTA, CDR2 FQGNSA. The CDR3 is 15 residues long. V lost 5 bases and J 3 bases, leaving 13 bases between the germline ends. CDR3 nucleotide sequence: TGTGCCAGCAGCCCCCAAAGCGGGCCTAATGAAAAACTGTTTTTT. Protein: CASSPQSGPNEKLFF.

The genes are TRBV9 and TRBJ1-1; 8 bases map to TRBD1. CDR1 and CDR2 from the germline V gene are SGDLS and YYNGEE. J lost 6 bases, V lost 3 bases, and 10 bases had no gene match. The CDR3 consists of 15 residues. The CDR3 loop reads CASSATGGVVSEAFF. The CDR3 DNA is TGTGCCAGCAGCGCCACAGGGGGAGTTGTTTCTGAAGCTTTCTTT.